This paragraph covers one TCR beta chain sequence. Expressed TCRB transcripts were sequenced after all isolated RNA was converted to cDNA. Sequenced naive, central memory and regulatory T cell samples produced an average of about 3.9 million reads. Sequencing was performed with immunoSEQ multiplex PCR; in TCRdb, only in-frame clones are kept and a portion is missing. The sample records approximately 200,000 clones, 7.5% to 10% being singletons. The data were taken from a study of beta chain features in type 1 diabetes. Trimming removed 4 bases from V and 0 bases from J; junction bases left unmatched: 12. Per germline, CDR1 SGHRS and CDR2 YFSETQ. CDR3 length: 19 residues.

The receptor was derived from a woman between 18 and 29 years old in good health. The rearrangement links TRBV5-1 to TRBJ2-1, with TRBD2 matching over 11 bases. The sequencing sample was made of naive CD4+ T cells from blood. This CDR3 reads CASSPGSLAGASSYNEQFF. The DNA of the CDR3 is TGCGCCAGCAGCCCGGGCTCACTAGCGGGGGCGAGCTCCTACAATGAGCAGTTCTTC.